This T cell receptor beta chain derives from a study of response to subunit inactivated influenza vaccine. Points from the study as a whole: Seasonal influenza vaccination, on each occasion, was suggested by the authors to recruit few new T cells.

Each CDR3 protein is one row after TCRdb ran MiXCR on the RT-PCR reads. The sample yields about 520,000 distinct CDR3 sequences, about 25% seen once. This clonotype has just a few counts. What it binds is unknown. Germline CDR1 reads DFQATT; CDR2 reads SNEGSKA (reference sequence). Deletions cut 1 base from V and 2 bases from J, with 13 bases between. The CDR3 contains 15 residues. The J gene is TRBJ2-3, the V gene TRBV20-1; possibly TRBD2 for D (7 bases). This sequence was found in a man aged 50-60 years who received an inactivated influenza vaccine. The specimen comprised CD4+ T cells sorted from PBMCs, sampled about 5 days after vaccination. The CDR3 loop is CSARGGGGPTDTQYF. CDR3 nucleotides: TGCAGTGCTAGAGGAGGCGGGGGCCCCACAGATACGCAGTATTTT.